This passage covers 21 T cell receptor beta chains from one sample sequenced in a study of cytomegalovirus exposure and HLA in healthy donors. 60 Vbeta and 13 Jbeta primers were used in PCR. Profiled with immunoSEQ multiplex PCR; TCRdb holds only in-frame clones, not every one. The sample has under 200,000 clones; over 75% are singletons. The material sequenced was PBMCs. The receptors stem from a man in his 60s in good health and CMV-seronegative.

The chain recombines TRBV13 with TRBJ2-7; TRBD2 agrees at 8 bases. Germline V gene sequence: CDR1 PRHDT, CDR2 FYEKMQ (reference sequence). This CDR3 contains 17 residues. Trimming cost V 4 bases and J 5 bases; bases outside gene matches: 16. CDR3 loop: CASSSRILAGGFHEQYF. CDR3 coding DNA: TGTGCCAGCAGCTCCAGGATTTTGGCGGGAGGATTCCACGAGCAGTACTTC.

Here the CDR3 reads CASSQDARGQYSGANVLTF. The CDR3 bases are TGCGCCAGCAGCCAAGATGCACGGGGACAGTACTCTGGGGCCAACGTCCTGACTTTC. This chain uses TRBV4-1 with TRBJ2-6; 7 bases are a match to TRBD1. The germline V gene has CDR1 MGHRA and CDR2 YSYEKL. The CDR3 consists of 19 residues. After removal of 0 bases from V and 0 bases from J, the junction contained 8 bases not matched to a gene.

In DNA form, the CDR3 reads TGTGCCAGCACGTGGGGGGGCCTGGGCACAGATACGCAGTATTTT. Encoded protein: CASTWGGLGTDTQYF. This rearrangement joins TRBV6-6 to TRBJ2-3; maybe TRBD2 (7 bases). Germline lookup yields CDR1 MNHNY and CDR2 SVGAGI (reference sequence). This CDR3 is built from 15 residues. V was pared by 7 bases and J by 1 base, with 15 bases between.

This clone was detected only a few times. This chain connects TRBV30 to TRBJ2-7, with 9 bases matching TRBD2. CDR3 length: 14 residues. The V gene's germline CDR1 is GTSNPN and CDR2 SVGIG (reference sequence). After removal of 1 base from V and 6 bases from J, the junction contained 7 bases not matched to a gene. CDR3 protein: CAWSGVAGVGEQYF. Written as DNA, the CDR3 is TGTGCCTGGAGTGGTGTAGCGGGAGTGGGCGAGCAGTACTTC.

The chain couples TRBV12-5 to TRBJ1-3; no firm D call. This CDR3 has 14 amino acids. V was shortened by 1 base and J by 3 bases, with 7 bases between the two germline ends. CDR1 is LGHNT and CDR2 is FRNRAP in the germline V gene. The CDR3 sequence is CASGLARFGNTIYF. The CDR3 DNA reads TGTGCTAGTGGTTTGGCCAGGTTTGGAAACACCATATATTTT.

V usage is TRBV4-1 and J usage is TRBJ2-7; a weak D match, TRBD1 (6 bases). Looked up from germline, CDR1 is MGHRA and CDR2 is YSYEKL. The CDR3 is 14 amino acids. V lost 1 base and J lost 3, with 10 bases in between. For the CDR3, the DNA is TGCGCCAGCAGCCAAGGGGTAGGGGGCTACGAGCAGTACTTC. As protein: CASSQGVGGYEQYF.

The chain employs TRBV2 and TRBJ2-7; 15 bases fit TRBD2. CDR1 SNHLY and CDR2 FYNNEI come from the germline V gene. The CDR3 covers 15 residues. V lost 6 bases, J lost 7 bases, and 7 bases stayed unmatched. The CDR3: CASSNGLAGGGEQYF. In DNA form, the CDR3 reads TGTGCCAGCAGCAACGGACTAGCGGGAGGGGGGGAGCAGTACTTC.

The rearrangement joins TRBV6-6 to TRBJ1-4, with 9 positions matching TRBD1. CDR1 is MNHNY, CDR2 SVGAGI, per germline (reference sequence). The CDR3 is 16 amino acids. Trimming took 7 bases from V and 7 from J; bases not matched to a gene: 13. The chain's CDR3 is CASNTPGQGRAEKLFF. As DNA, the CDR3 is TGTGCCAGCAACACCCCGGGACAGGGTCGGGCTGAAAAACTGTTTTTT.

The chain uses TRBV5-6 and TRBJ1-1, with D tentatively TRBD1 (5 bases). The CDR3 sequence is 15 residues long. Germline-derived CDR1 and CDR2 are SGHDT and YYEEEE. Trimming pared 1 base from V and 0 bases from J, leaving 10 bases between. The CDR3 here is CASSLFRALNTEAFF. For the CDR3, the DNA is TGTGCCAGCAGCTTGTTCAGGGCACTGAACACTGAAGCTTTCTTT.

V gene TRBV25-1 combines with J gene TRBJ1-5; TRBD1 agrees at 9 bases. This CDR3 region has 17 residues. Germline trimming cut 4 bases from V and 0 bases from J; bases unmatched to any gene: 7. Looked up from germline, CDR1 is MGHDK and CDR2 is SYGVNS. The CDR3 sequence is CASSAGTGPTSNQPQHF. In DNA form, the CDR3 reads TGTGCCAGCAGTGCCGGGACAGGGCCGACTAGCAATCAGCCCCAGCATTTT. Based on the CDR3 plus reference TRBV25-1 and TRBJ1-5, the full variable domain is EADIYQTPRYLVIGTGKKITLECSQTMGHDKMYWYQQDPGMELHLIHYSYGVNSTEKGDLSSESTVSRIRTEHFPLTLESARPSHTSQYLCASSAGTGPTSNQPQHFGDGTRLSIL.

The J gene is TRBJ1-2, the V gene TRBV19, with a possible D match to TRBD1 (6 bases). The germline V gene encodes CDR1 LNHDA and CDR2 SQIVND (reference sequence). Trimming left V 4 bases short and J 2 bases short, with 11 bases between. This CDR3 comprises 14 residues. CDR3 amino acids: CASSRSRGNYGYTF. DNA for the CDR3: TGTGCCAGTAGTAGATCCAGGGGAAACTATGGCTACACCTTC.

This clone has only one observation. The chain carries TRBV11-1 and TRBJ2-3, with 10 bases aligning to TRBD2. V was clipped by 6 bases and J by 0 bases; unmatched bases: 6. The CDR3 covers 16 residues. CDR1 is SGHAT, CDR2 FQDESV, per germline (reference sequence). The CDR3 nucleotides read TGTGCCAGCAGTTTCGGGACTAGCGTTAGCACAGATACGCAGTATTTT. It specifies CASSFGTSVSTDTQYF.

This clone was found a few times. The rearrangement joins TRBV10-3 to TRBJ1-4, with 7 bases identical to TRBD1. Germline trimming cut 3 bases from V and 8 bases from J; bases unmatched to any gene: 6. The CDR3 totals 14 residues. CDR1 ENHRY and CDR2 SYGVKD come from the germline V gene. CDR3 coding DNA: TGTGCCATCAGTGACCGGACAGGCGGGGAAAAACTGTTTTTT. Its protein is CAISDRTGGEKLFF.

The rearrangement uses TRBV6-6 and TRBJ2-7; maybe TRBD2 (5 bases). The length of the CDR3 is 16 residues. Trimming took 7 bases from V and 0 from J, leaving 19 bases between them. Germline values: CDR1 MNHNY, CDR2 SVGAGI (reference sequence). The DNA of the CDR3 is TGTGCCAGCATCGAGGTCGGCGGGCGGAGCTCCTACGAGCAGTACTTC. Translation: CASIEVGGRSSYEQYF.

There are a few counts of this clone. The V call is TRBV9, the J call TRBJ2-1; D may be TRBD1 (6 bases). V was cut by 0 bases and J by 4 bases, with 17 bases left in between. Germline loops: CDR1 SGDLS, CDR2 YYNGEE. This CDR3 contains 17 residues. The DNA for the CDR3 is TGTGCCAGCAGCGTAGAGGGGACACTAAAGGGTTACAATGAGCAGTTCTTC. Translating gives CASSVEGTLKGYNEQFF.

Points on this clone: Other nucleotide sequences from this sample produce the same CDR3. The rearrangement joins TRBV29-1 to TRBJ2-5; TRBD2 aligns across 14 bases. CDR1 SQVTM and CDR2 ANQGSEA come from the germline V gene. Trimming removed 4 bases from V and 0 bases from J; junction bases left unmatched: 7. This CDR3 region has 17 residues. The CDR3 reads CSVVSGLAGANQETQYF. CDR3 in DNA: TGCAGCGTTGTTTCGGGACTAGCGGGGGCCAACCAAGAGACCCAGTACTTC.

In its sample, this clone was seen a few times. The CDR3 sequence is CASSFSYSTDTQYF. The DNA for the CDR3 is TGTGCCAGCAGCTTTTCTTATAGCACAGATACGCAGTATTTT. The chain uses TRBV7-3 and TRBJ2-3; D is undetermined. Trimming cost V 3 bases and J 0 bases, with 7 bases left between them. There are 14 residues in the CDR3. Per germline, CDR1 SGHTA and CDR2 FQGTGA.

V and J are TRBV5-1 and TRBJ1-1; 7 nucleotides match TRBD1. The germline gives CDR1 SGHRS, CDR2 YFSETQ. V gave up 0 bases and J gave up 3 bases; unmatched junction bases: 2. This CDR3 contains 14 residues. CDR3 amino acids: CASSLEGGYTEAFF. In DNA form, the CDR3 reads TGCGCCAGCAGCTTGGAAGGGGGCTACACTGAAGCTTTCTTT. The full variable domain, with the rest looked up from reference TRBV5-1 and TRBJ1-1, is KAGVTQTPRYLIKTRGQQVTLSCSPISGHRSVSWYQQTPGQGLQFLFEYFSETQRNKGNFPGRFSGRQFSNSRSEMNVSTLELGDSALYLCASSLEGGYTEAFFGQGTRLTVV.

The J gene is TRBJ1-5, the V gene TRBV19; the D is unclear. CDR3 length: 16 residues. Germline V gene sequence: CDR1 LNHDA, CDR2 SQIVND (reference sequence). V was trimmed by 3 bases and J by 0 bases, leaving 12 bases between them. The CDR3 is CASSMWPDYSNQPQHF. Here the CDR3 DNA reads TGTGCCAGTAGTATGTGGCCGGACTATAGCAATCAGCCCCAGCATTTT.

The chain couples TRBV25-1 to TRBJ1-1, with D unclear. V lost 7 bases to trimming and J lost 3 bases, with 12 bases between them. The CDR3 is made up of 13 amino acids. From germline, CDR1 is MGHDK and CDR2 SYGVNS. The CDR3 here is CASTTLRDTEAFF. The CDR3 DNA follows: TGTGCCAGCACAACCTTGAGGGACACTGAAGCTTTCTTT. The full variable domain, in which reference TRBV25-1 and TRBJ1-1 provide the parts outside the CDR3, is EADIYQTPRYLVIGTGKKITLECSQTMGHDKMYWYQQDPGMELHLIHYSYGVNSTEKGDLSSESTVSRIRTEHFPLTLESARPSHTSQYLCASTTLRDTEAFFGQGTRLTVV.

V gene TRBV19 combines with J gene TRBJ2-2; 10 nucleotides match TRBD2. The CDR3 is made up of 15 amino acids. The germline CDR1 and CDR2 sequences are LNHDA and SQIVND (reference sequence). Losses at the gene ends were 7 bases for V and 1 base for J; bases not matched to a gene: 3. The CDR3 DNA reads as TGTGCCAGTAAACCTAGCGGGAGGAACACCGGGGAGCTGTTTTTT. Translated, it gives CASKPSGRNTGELFF. Using reference TRBV19 and TRBJ2-2 for the parts outside the CDR3, the full variable domain is DGGITQSPKYLFRKEGQNVTLSCEQNLNHDAMYWYRQDPGQGLRLIYYSQIVNDFQKGDIAEGYSVSREKKESFPLTVTSAQKNPTAFYLCASKPSGRNTGELFFGEGSRLTVL.